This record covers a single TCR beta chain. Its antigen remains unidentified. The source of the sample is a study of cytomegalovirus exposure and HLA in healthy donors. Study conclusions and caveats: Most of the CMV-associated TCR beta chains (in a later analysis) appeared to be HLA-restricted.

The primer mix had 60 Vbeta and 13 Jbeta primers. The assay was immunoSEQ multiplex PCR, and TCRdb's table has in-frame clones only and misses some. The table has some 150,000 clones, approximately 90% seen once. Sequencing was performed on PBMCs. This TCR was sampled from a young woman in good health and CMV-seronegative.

The CDR3 protein is CASTPGLGYTF. The CDR3 region has the DNA TGTGCCAGTACCCCCGGACTGGGCTACACCTTC. The V call is TRBV19, the J call TRBJ1-2; no clear D gene. CDR1 is LNHDA, CDR2 SQIVND, per germline (reference sequence). CDR3 size: 11 residues. With 7 bases removed from V and 8 bases from J, the gap between germline ends came to 11 bases.